The 18 T cell receptor beta chains reported below all come from one sample, sequenced in a study of OX40 agonist ivuxolimab in advanced cancers. Preparation of the library involved the immunoSEQ multiplex PCR assay. Entries here come from immuneACCESS through TCRdb and include only in-frame sequences with V and J called. Some clones fail to appear in such tables; in the studies checked, an unresolved V gene covers under half of the shortfall, and the cause of the remainder is unknown. Recorded for this sample are approximately 70,000 clones; around 83% of them occurred a single time. 1.4% of the sample goes to the ten largest clones. The source material was CD4+ or CD8+ T cells sorted from blood, sampled in a trial of the OX40 agonist ivuxolimab. The receptors derive from an adult with an advanced solid tumor such as melanoma, head and neck, liver or kidney cancer.

This clone was recorded only once. The chain has TRBV29-1 and TRBJ1-4; no clear D. The CDR3 has 12 amino acids. V was trimmed by 6 bases and J by 8 bases, leaving 13 bases between them. The germline V gene encodes CDR1 SQVTM and CDR2 ANQGSEA. The CDR3 reads CSVGRGREKLFF. DNA of the CDR3: TGCAGCGTAGGGCGGGGTCGAGAAAAACTGTTTTTT.

This clone was counted only a few times. This chain uses TRBV19 with TRBJ2-5; maybe TRBD2 (6 bases). Germline V lookup: CDR1 LNHDA, CDR2 SQIVND (reference sequence). With 8 bases removed from V and 5 bases from J, the gap between germline ends came to 12 bases. The CDR3 length is 12 residues. The chain's CDR3 is CASPPGGETQYF. The CDR3, as DNA: TGTGCCAGTCCGCCCGGGGGTGAGACCCAGTACTTC.

The rearrangement uses TRBV10-3 and TRBJ1-4; D is undetermined. Trimming took 2 bases from V and 0 from J, leaving 19 bases between them. This CDR3 has 19 amino acids. The germline V gene encodes CDR1 ENHRY and CDR2 SYGVKD. The CDR3 coding sequence is TGTGCCATCAGTGAGATGATCCTTGGTACTGGGGCAACTAATGAAAAACTGTTTTTT. Translated: CAISEMILGTGATNEKLFF.

The chain uses TRBV28 and TRBJ1-6; weak D call: TRBD1 (5 bases). CDR3 length: 13 residues. Germline CDR1 MDHEN, CDR2 SYDVKM. Trimming removed 6 bases from V and 7 bases from J, with 10 bases in between. CDR3 DNA: TGTGCCAGCAGCCGACAGCCCAATTCACCCCTCCACTTT. Translating it yields CASSRQPNSPLHF. Supplemented by reference TRBV28 and TRBJ1-6, the full variable domain reads DVKVTQSSRYLVKRTGEKVFLECVQDMDHENMFWYRQDPGLGLRLIYFSYDVKMKEKGDIPEGYSVSREKKERFSLILESASTNQTSMYLCASSRQPNSPLHFGNGTRLTVT.

The chain combines TRBV5-6 with TRBJ1-1; TRBD1 matches at 8 bases. The CDR3 length is 16 residues. V dropped 5 bases and J dropped 0; count of bases not matched to a gene: 9. Germline V gives CDR1 SGHDT, CDR2 YYEEEE. The CDR3 protein is CASRVRGLSLNTEAFF. The DNA of the CDR3 is TGTGCCAGCAGGGTCAGGGGGCTTAGCTTGAACACTGAAGCTTTCTTT.

The J gene is TRBJ2-7, the V gene TRBV28; a weak D match, TRBD1 (7 bases). Looked up from germline, CDR1 is MDHEN and CDR2 is SYDVKM. This CDR3 contains 15 residues. The ends were cut back, 2 bases at V and 3 bases at J, with 14 bases in the middle. The CDR3: CASSLLRQGGYEQYF. CDR3 bases: TGTGCCAGCAGTTTACTTAGACAGGGAGGCTACGAGCAGTACTTC. Full variable domain (outside the CDR3, taken from reference TRBV28 and TRBJ2-7): DVKVTQSSRYLVKRTGEKVFLECVQDMDHENMFWYRQDPGLGLRLIYFSYDVKMKEKGDIPEGYSVSREKKERFSLILESASTNQTSMYLCASSLLRQGGYEQYFGPGTRLTVT.

The chain couples TRBV30 to TRBJ2-7; 9 bases align to TRBD1. The junction had 12 bases not matched to a gene; V was cut back by 3 bases and J by 3 bases. Germline V lookup: CDR1 GTSNPN, CDR2 SVGIG (reference sequence). CDR3 size: 16 residues. The CDR3 here is CAWRAFGTGNIYEQYF. CDR3 nucleotides: TGTGCCTGGAGAGCCTTCGGGACAGGGAATATCTACGAGCAGTACTTC.

The sample holds one count of this clone. The V gene is TRBV5-6, the J gene TRBJ2-2, with no clear D. Trimming pared 2 bases from V and 0 bases from J, leaving 8 bases between. Germline lookup yields CDR1 SGHDT and CDR2 YYEEEE. The CDR3 is 15 amino acids. The CDR3 sequence: CASSFAGPNTGELFF. CDR3 coding DNA: TGTGCCAGCAGCTTTGCCGGGCCGAACACCGGGGAGCTGTTTTTT.

This clone is a singleton in its sample. The rearrangement joins TRBV5-4 to TRBJ1-2; D unclear. CDR3 size: 12 residues. Looked up from germline, CDR1 is SGHNT and CDR2 is YYREEE (reference sequence). Deletions cut 9 bases from V and 2 bases from J, with 11 bases between. DNA of the CDR3: TGTGCCACCACGACATGGAACTATGGCTACACCTTC. Encoded protein: CATTTWNYGYTF.

The rearrangement joins TRBV6-9 to TRBJ2-3; D is undetermined. Germline CDR1 is MNHGY and CDR2 is SVAAGI. CDR3 length: 13 residues. Trimming took 3 bases from V and 6 from J, leaving 10 bases between them. In DNA, the CDR3 is TGTGCCAGCAGTTACCCTCCGGCGGATACGCAGTATTTT. Protein product: CASSYPPADTQYF.

This sequence joins TRBV2 and TRBJ1-5, with a tentative D call TRBD1 (6 bases). The CDR3 has 15 residues. Per germline, CDR1 SNHLY and CDR2 FYNNEI. The V end was cut by 5 bases, the J end by 7 bases, with 18 bases between. The CDR3 sequence: CASSLDTGNQQPQHF. DNA for the CDR3: TGTGCCAGCAGTTTAGATACAGGGAACCAACAGCCCCAGCATTTT.

The chain employs TRBV5-3 and TRBJ2-1; D is possibly TRBD1 or TRBD2 (5 bases each). TRBV5-3 is classed as an ORF, of uncertain function. Trimming pared 3 bases from V and 4 bases from J, leaving 20 bases between. This CDR3 spans 17 amino acids. CDR3: CARSSTGTATKYNEQFF. DNA for the CDR3: TGTGCCAGAAGCTCTACCGGGACGGCTACCAAGTACAATGAGCAGTTCTTC.

This CDR3 is CASSQDWAETSTDTQYF. The CDR3 region has the DNA TGCGCCAGCAGCCAAGATTGGGCGGAGACTAGCACAGATACGCAGTATTTT. The V call is TRBV4-1, the J call TRBJ2-3, with no clear D. Germline CDR1 and CDR2: MGHRA and YSYEKL. This CDR3 spans 17 amino acids. Deletions cut 0 bases from V and 0 bases from J, with 13 bases between.

The chain joins TRBV4-1 to TRBJ2-5; possibly TRBD2 for D (6 bases). Trimming left V 0 bases short and J 7 bases short, with 21 bases between. The CDR3 contains 17 residues. Germline V CDR1 and CDR2: MGHRA, YSYEKL. Written as DNA, the CDR3 is TGCGCCAGCAGCCAAGATAACAGCGGGTGGGTACCAGGGACCCAGTACTTC. Translation: CASSQDNSGWVPGTQYF.

This clone is medium-sized. The chain uses TRBV7-9 and TRBJ1-6; 8 bases agree with TRBD1. Germline CDR1 is SEHNR and CDR2 is FQNEAQ (reference sequence). V shed 6 bases, J shed 10 bases, and the junction held 11 bases outside the gene matches. The CDR3 spans 15 residues. CDR3 in DNA: TGTGCCAGCAGTTCTATAACAGGGGGGAGATCACCCCTCCACTTT. Protein: CASSSITGGRSPLHF.

The V call is TRBV7-2, the J call TRBJ2-5; D uncertain. Germline V gene sequence: CDR1 SGHTA, CDR2 FQGNSA. The CDR3 is 15 amino acids. V was pared by 1 base and J by 5 bases, with 14 bases between. The CDR3 protein is CASSLVWAGRETQYF. The CDR3 nucleotides are TGTGCCAGCAGCTTAGTTTGGGCCGGCCGGGAGACCCAGTACTTC.

The rearrangement links TRBV27 to TRBJ2-3; no definite D call. The V end lost 7 bases, the J end lost 2 bases, and 4 bases lay between the germline ends. This CDR3 region has 11 residues. Germline CDR1 reads MNHEY; CDR2 reads SMNVEV (reference sequence). The CDR3 sequence is CASKTTDTQYF. CDR3 sequence (DNA): TGTGCCAGCAAAACCACAGATACGCAGTATTTT.

The V call is TRBV5-6, the J call TRBJ2-7; tentatively, D is TRBD1 or TRBD2 (5 bases each). This CDR3 is built from 15 residues. Germline assignment: CDR1 SGHDT and CDR2 YYEEEE. V was pared by 2 bases and J by 5 bases, with 17 bases between. The CDR3 region has the DNA TGTGCCAGCAGCTTAGTTGGCAGGGACGACCACGAGCAGTACTTC. It encodes CASSLVGRDDHEQYF.